Listed below are T cell receptor beta chains from one sample, sequenced in a study of response to subunit inactivated influenza vaccine. TCRdb re-derived calls from the RT-PCR reads in MiXCR, one entry per CDR3 protein. The sample carries 300,000 to 350,000 distinct CDR3 sequences, approximately 20% recorded once. Source: PBMCs from blood, taken about 20 months after vaccination. All receptors come from a man between 50 and 75 years old who received an inactivated influenza vaccine. Each CDR3 is given with its conserved first and last residue.

cdr3_aa	v_call
CSVEVVKGARYGYTF	TRBV29-1
CASSKPTVVDWETSTEAFF	TRBV28
CASSFVREGNEQFF	TRBV12-3/TRBV12-4
CASSQKRTGVLYEQYF	TRBV7-2
CASSLVGGTVNEKLFF	TRBV7-2
CASSLRDLYQPQHF	TRBV7-4
CASSLRTVLHITDTQYF	TRBV12-3/TRBV12-4
CASSVNRMSTGELFF	TRBV11-2
CASSRRETDTQYF	TRBV7-8
CASSAWAGYEQYF	TRBV7-9